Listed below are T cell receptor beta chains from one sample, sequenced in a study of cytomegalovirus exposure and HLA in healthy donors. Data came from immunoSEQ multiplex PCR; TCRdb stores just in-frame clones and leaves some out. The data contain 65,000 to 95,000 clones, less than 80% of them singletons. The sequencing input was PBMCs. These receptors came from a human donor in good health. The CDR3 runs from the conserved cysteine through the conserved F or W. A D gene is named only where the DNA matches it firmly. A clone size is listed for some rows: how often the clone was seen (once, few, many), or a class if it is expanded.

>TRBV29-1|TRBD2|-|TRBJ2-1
TGCAGCGCAGGACTAGCGGGGGGTGAGCAGTTCTTC
CSAGLAGGEQFF
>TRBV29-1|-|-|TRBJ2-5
TGCAGCGGTACGACGTCGGGGGGCCGGGAGACCCAGTACTTC
CSGTTSGGRETQYF
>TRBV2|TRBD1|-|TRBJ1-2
TGTGCCAGATTCAAACAGGGGGTCGCCGCTCCCCAGGACTATGGCTACACCTTC
CARFKQGVAAPQDYGYTF
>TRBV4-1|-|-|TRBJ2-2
TGCGCCAGCAGCCAAGGCCAGACTAGGACCCTCGGGGAGCTGTTTTTT
CASSQGQTRTLGELFF
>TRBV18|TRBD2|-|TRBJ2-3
TGTGCCAGCTTACCAACGGGGGGAAGCACAGATACGCAGTATTTT
CASLPTGGSTDTQYF
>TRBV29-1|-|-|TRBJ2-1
TGCAGCGTTGTACCCAGGGCGGATAATGAGCAGTTCTTC
CSVVPRADNEQFF
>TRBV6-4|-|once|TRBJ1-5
TGTGCCAGCACCCCCCGCCGGGGATTCCAGCCCCAGCATTTT
CASTPRRGFQPQHF
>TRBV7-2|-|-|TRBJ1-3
TGTGCCAGCAGCCCCCAGACAGTCTCTGGAAACACCATATATTTC
CASSPQTVSGNTIYF
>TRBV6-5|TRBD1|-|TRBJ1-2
TGTGCCAGCAGGACAGGGGGCAGAATCGGCTACACCTTC
CASRTGGRIGYTF
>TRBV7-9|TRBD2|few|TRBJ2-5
TGTGCCAGCAGTCCAGCTCCTAGCGGGGGCCTTCAAGAGACCCAGTACTTC
CASSPAPSGGLQETQYF
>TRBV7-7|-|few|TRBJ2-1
TGTGCCAGCAGCCCCGGGGTGGGTGACACCTACAATGAGCAGTTCTTC
CASSPGVGDTYNEQFF
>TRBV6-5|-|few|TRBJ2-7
TGTGCCAGCAGCCCGAGGGGGAATGGCTACGAGCAGTACTTC
CASSPRGNGYEQYF
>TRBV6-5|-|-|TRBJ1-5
TGTGCCAGCACGAGAGGGCACAATCAGCCCCAGAATTTT
CASTRGHNQPQNF
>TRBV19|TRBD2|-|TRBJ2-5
TGTGCCAGTAGTATTGCGGGGGGCAGGGAGACCCAGTACTTC
CASSIAGGRETQYF
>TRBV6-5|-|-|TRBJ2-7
TGTGCCAGCAGTCTACAACTAGGGTACGAGCAGTACTTC
CASSLQLGYEQYF
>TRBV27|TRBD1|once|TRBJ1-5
TGTGCCAGCAGTGCCCGACAGGGGAATCAGCCCCAGCATTTT
CASSARQGNQPQHF
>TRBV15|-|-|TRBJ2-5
TGTGCCACCAGCAGAGAAGCAGAGACCCAGTACTTC
CATSREAETQYF
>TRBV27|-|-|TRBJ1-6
TGTGCCAGCAGTCCCGGACGAGGGTATTCACCCCTCCACTTT
CASSPGRGYSPLHF
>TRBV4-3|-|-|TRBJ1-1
TGCGCCAGCAGCCCAGGTCGGATGAACACTGAAGCTTTCTTT
CASSPGRMNTEAFF
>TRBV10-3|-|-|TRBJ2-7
TGTGCCATCAGTACCCTTACGGTATCCTACGAGCAGTACTTC
CAISTLTVSYEQYF
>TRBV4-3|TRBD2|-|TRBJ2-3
TGCGCCAGCAGCCAAGGGGCTAGCGGGGGGATAAATACGCAGTATTTT
CASSQGASGGINTQYF
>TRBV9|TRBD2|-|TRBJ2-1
TGTGCCAGCAGCTCCGTGACTAGCGGGGGAGGCGATGAGCAGTTCTTC
CASSSVTSGGGDEQFF
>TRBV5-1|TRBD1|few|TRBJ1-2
TGCGCCAGCAGCCATGGGTCAACAGGGGGATATGGCTACACCTTC
CASSHGSTGGYGYTF
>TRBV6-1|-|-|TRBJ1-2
TGTGCCAGCAGTGAAGCTAGCCCGGATGGCTACACCTTC
CASSEASPDGYTF
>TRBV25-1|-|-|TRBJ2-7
TGTGCCAGCAGTTTAATATTGATCAGCTCCTACGAGCAGTACTTC
CASSLILISSYEQYF
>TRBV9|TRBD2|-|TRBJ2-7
TGTGCCAGCAGCGTGGGGGGACTAGCAAATGACGAGCAGTACTTC
CASSVGGLANDEQYF
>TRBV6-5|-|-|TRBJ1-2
TGTGCCAGCAGTTACTCGAGGAGTGAGGGCTACACCTTC
CASSYSRSEGYTF
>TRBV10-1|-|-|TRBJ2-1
TGCGCCAGCAGTGAAGGACTTTACAATGAGCAGTTCTTC
CASSEGLYNEQFF
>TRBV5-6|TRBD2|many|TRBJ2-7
TGTGCCAGCAGCTTAGGACTAGCGGGGGATTACGAGCAGTACTTC
CASSLGLAGDYEQYF
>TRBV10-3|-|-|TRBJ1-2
TGTGCCATCAGGTCTGGGGGCAGCTATGGCTACACCTTC
CAIRSGGSYGYTF
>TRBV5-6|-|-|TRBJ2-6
TGTGCCAGCAGCTTGTCCGAGGGTTCGGGGGCCAACGTCCTGACTTTC
CASSLSEGSGANVLTF
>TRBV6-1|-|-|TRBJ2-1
TGTGCCAGCAGTGAAGCGGCGGGGGCTCCGGGAGAGCAGTTCTTC
CASSEAAGAPGEQFF
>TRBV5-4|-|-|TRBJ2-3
TGTGCCAGCAGTCTAGATACAGATACGCAGTATTTT
CASSLDTDTQYF
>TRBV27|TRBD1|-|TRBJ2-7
TGTGCCAGCAGTTTGCGACAGGGCCCAACCTACGAGCAGTACTTC
CASSLRQGPTYEQYF
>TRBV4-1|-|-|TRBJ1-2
TGCGCCAGCAGCCCCCGCGGGAAGGACACTAACTATGGCTACCCCTTC
CASSPRGKDTNYGYPF
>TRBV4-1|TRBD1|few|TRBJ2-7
TGCGCCAGCAGCCAAGCCGGGACAGGGGGCTACGAGCAGTACTTC
CASSQAGTGGYEQYF
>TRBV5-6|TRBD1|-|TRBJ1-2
TGTGCCAGCAGCCCGGCAGGGGGCGACTATGGCTACACCTTC
CASSPAGGDYGYTF
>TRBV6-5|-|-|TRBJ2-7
TGTGCCAGCAGCCTAGGAAACGAGCAGTACTTC
CASSLGNEQYF
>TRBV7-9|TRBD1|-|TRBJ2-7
TGTGCCAGCAGCCCGGACAGGGAGAGGTTCGAGCAGTACTTC
CASSPDRERFEQYF
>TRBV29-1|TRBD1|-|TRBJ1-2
TGCAGCGTTGAGGGAAACAGGGGAAGTTCCTATGGCTACACCTTC
CSVEGNRGSSYGYTF
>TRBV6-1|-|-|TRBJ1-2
TGTGCCAGCAGTGAACATGTGGAGGGAAGCTATGGCTACACCTTC
CASSEHVEGSYGYTF
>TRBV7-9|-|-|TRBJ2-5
TGTGCCAGCAGCATCATAGAGACCCAGTACTTC
CASSIIETQYF
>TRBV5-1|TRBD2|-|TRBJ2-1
TGCGCCAGCGGTACTAGCGGGGTCGGCAATGAGCAGTTCTTC
CASGTSGVGNEQFF
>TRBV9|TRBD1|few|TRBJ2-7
TGTGCCAGCAGCGTAACAGGGGGAACCTACGAGCAGTACTTC
CASSVTGGTYEQYF
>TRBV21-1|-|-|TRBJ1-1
TGTGCCAGCAGCCGTAGACAGGGGCCAATTGAAGCTTTCTTT
CASSRRQGPIEAFF
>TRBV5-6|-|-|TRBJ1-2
TGTGCCAGCAGTTTAGGGGGTTATGGCTACACCTTC
CASSLGGYGYTF
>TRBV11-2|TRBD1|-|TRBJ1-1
TGTGCCAGCAGCAGATACAGGGGGTTCGATATAATGAACACTGAAGCTTTCTTT
CASSRYRGFDIMNTEAFF
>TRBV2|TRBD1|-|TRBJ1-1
TGTGCCAGCAGCGACAGGGCGAGGACTGAAGCCTTCTTT
CASSDRARTEAFF